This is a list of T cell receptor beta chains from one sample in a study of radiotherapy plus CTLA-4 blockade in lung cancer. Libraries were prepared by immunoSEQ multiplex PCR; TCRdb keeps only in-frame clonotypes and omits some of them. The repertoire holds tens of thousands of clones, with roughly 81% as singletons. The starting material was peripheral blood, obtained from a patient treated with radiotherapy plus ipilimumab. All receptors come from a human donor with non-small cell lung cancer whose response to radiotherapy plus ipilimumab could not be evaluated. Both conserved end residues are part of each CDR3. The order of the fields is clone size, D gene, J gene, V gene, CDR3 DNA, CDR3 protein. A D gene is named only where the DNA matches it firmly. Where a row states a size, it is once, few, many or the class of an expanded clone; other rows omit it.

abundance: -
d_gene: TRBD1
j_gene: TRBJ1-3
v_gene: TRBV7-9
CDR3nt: TGTGCCAGCAGCAACTCCGGGACAGCGCCTGGAAACACCATATATTTT
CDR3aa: CASSNSGTAPGNTIYF

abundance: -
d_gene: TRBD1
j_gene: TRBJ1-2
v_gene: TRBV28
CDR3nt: TGTGCCAGCAGTTCAGGGACAGGGAGATATGGCTACACCTTC
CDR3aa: CASSSGTGRYGYTF

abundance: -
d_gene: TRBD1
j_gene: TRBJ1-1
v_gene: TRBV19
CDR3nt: TGTGCCAGTAGTGGGAGGACAGGGAACACTGAAGCTTTCTTT
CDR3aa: CASSGRTGNTEAFF

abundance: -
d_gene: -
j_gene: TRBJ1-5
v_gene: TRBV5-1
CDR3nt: TGCGCCAGCAGCCCCGACTGGGGCAATCAGCCCCAGCATTTT
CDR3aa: CASSPDWGNQPQHF

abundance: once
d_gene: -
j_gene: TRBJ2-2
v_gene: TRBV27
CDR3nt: TGTGCCAGCAGTCTGGACATCCTTTTCGCGAACACCGGGGAGCTGTTTTTT
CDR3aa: CASSLDILFANTGELFF

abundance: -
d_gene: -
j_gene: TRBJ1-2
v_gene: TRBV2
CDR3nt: TGTGCCAGCAGTGAAGTGAGTTTTCATTATGGCTACACCTTC
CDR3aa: CASSEVSFHYGYTF

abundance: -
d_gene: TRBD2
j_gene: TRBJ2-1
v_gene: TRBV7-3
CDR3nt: TGTGCCAGCAGCTTAAGGTCGGGAGGGCCCAATGAGCAGTTCTTC
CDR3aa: CASSLRSGGPNEQFF

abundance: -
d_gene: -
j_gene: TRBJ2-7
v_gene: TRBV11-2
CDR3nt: TGTGCCAGCAGCTTAGATAGTTACCCATATTCCTACGAGCAGTACTTC
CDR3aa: CASSLDSYPYSYEQYF

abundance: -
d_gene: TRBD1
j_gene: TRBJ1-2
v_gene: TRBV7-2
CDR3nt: TGTGCCCACGGACAGGGGGATGGCTACACCTTC
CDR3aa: CAHGQGDGYTF

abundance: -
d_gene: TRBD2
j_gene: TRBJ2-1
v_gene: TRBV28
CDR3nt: TGTGCCAGCAGTTCCTGGACTAGCGGGGGTAGCTCCTACAATGAGCAGTTCTTC
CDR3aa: CASSSWTSGGSSYNEQFF